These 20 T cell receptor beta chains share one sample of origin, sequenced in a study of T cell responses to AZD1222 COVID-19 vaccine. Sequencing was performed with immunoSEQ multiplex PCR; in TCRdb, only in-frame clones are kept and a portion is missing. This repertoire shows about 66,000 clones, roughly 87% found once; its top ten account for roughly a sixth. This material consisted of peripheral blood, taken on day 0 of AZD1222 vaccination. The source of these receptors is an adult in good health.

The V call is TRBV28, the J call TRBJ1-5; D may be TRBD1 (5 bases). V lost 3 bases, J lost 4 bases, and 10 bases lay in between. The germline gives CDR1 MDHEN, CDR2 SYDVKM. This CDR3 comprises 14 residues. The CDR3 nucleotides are TGTGCCAGCAGTTTGTGGGCAGGGAATCAGCCCCAGCATTTT. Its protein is CASSLWAGNQPQHF.

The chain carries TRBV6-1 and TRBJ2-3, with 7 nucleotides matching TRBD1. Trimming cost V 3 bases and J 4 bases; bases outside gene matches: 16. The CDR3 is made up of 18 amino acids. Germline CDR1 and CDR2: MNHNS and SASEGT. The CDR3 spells CASSDRGREFLLADTQYF. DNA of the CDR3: TGTGCCAGCAGTGATAGGGGGCGCGAGTTTTTGTTGGCAGATACGCAGTATTTT.

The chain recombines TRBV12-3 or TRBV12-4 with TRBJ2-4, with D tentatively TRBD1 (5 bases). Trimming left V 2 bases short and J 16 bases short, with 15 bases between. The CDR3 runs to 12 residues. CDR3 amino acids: CASSLRGSVPYF. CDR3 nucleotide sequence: TGTGCCAGCAGTTTAAGGGGTTCGGTCCCATACTTC.

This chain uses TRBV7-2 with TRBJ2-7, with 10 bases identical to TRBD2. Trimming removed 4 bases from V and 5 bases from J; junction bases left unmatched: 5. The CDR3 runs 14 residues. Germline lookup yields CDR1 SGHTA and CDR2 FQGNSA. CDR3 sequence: CASSSVAGGNEQYF. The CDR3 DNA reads TGTGCCAGCAGCTCGGTAGCGGGGGGAAACGAGCAGTACTTC.

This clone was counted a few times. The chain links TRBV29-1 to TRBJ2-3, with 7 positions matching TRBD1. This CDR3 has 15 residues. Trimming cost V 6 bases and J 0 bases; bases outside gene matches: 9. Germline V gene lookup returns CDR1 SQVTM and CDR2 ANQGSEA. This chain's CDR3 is CSVDPGTESTDTQYF. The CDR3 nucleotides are TGCAGCGTCGACCCCGGGACAGAAAGCACAGATACGCAGTATTTT.

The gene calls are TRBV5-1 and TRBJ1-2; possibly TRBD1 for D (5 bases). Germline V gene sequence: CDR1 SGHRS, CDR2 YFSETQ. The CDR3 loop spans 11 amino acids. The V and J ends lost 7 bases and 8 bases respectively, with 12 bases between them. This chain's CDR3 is CASRGPSGYTF. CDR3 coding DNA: TGCGCCAGCCGGGGACCATCGGGCTACACCTTC.

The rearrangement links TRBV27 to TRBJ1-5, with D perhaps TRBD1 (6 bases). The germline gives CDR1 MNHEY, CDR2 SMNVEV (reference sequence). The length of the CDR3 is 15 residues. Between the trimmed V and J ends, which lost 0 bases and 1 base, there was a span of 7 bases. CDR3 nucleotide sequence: TGTGCCAGCAGTTTATCAGGGGGAAGCAATCAGCCCCAGCATTTT. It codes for CASSLSGGSNQPQHF.

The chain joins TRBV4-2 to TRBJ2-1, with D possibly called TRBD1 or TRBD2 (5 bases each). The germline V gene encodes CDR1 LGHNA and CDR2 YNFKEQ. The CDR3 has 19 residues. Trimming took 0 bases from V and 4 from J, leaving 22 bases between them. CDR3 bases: TGTGCCAGCAGCCAAGAAGGGCCTAGCCCCATAGGGGTGTACAATGAGCAGTTCTTC. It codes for CASSQEGPSPIGVYNEQFF.

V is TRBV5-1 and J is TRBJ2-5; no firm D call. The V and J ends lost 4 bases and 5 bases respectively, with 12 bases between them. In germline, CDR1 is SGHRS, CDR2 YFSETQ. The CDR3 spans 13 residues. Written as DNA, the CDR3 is TGCGCCAGCAGCGCCGAACTAAGGGAGACCCAGTACTTC. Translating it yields CASSAELRETQYF. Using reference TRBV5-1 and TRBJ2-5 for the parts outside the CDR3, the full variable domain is KAGVTQTPRYLIKTRGQQVTLSCSPISGHRSVSWYQQTPGQGLQFLFEYFSETQRNKGNFPGRFSGRQFSNSRSEMNVSTLELGDSALYLCASSAELRETQYFGPGTRLLVL.

This chain's CDR3 is CASSLTLADSYEQYF. CDR3 DNA: TGCGCCAGCAGCTTGACGCTAGCGGACTCCTACGAGCAGTACTTC. The chain joins TRBV5-1 to TRBJ2-7, with TRBD2 matching 7 bases. Trimming at V came to 1 base and at J to 0 bases, leaving 4 bases not matched to a gene. This CDR3 spans 15 amino acids. CDR1 SGHRS and CDR2 YFSETQ come from the germline V gene.

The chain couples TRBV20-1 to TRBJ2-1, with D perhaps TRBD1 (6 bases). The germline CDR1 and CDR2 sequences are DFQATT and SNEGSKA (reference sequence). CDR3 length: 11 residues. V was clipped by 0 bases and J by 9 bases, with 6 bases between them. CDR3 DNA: TGCAGTGCTAGAGAGGACAGTGAGCAGTTCTTC. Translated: CSAREDSEQFF.

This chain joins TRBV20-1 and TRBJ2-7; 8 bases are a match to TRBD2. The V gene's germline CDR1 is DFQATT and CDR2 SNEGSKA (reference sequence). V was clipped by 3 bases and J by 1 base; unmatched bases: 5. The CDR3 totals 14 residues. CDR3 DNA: TGCAGTGCTAGTTTTGCGGGGGGTTCCTACGAGCAGTACTTC. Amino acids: CSASFAGGSYEQYF.

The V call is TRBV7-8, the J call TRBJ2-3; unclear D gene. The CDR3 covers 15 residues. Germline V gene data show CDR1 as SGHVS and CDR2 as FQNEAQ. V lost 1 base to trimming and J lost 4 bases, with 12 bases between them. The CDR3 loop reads CASSLGLSGADTQYF. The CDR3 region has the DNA TGTGCCAGCAGCTTAGGGCTATCAGGAGCAGATACGCAGTATTTT.

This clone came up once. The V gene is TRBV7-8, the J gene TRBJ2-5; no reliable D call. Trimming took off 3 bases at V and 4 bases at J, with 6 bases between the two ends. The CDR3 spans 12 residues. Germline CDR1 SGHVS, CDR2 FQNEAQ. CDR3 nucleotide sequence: TGTGCCAGCAGCTTGATGCGAGAGACCCAGTACTTC. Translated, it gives CASSLMRETQYF.

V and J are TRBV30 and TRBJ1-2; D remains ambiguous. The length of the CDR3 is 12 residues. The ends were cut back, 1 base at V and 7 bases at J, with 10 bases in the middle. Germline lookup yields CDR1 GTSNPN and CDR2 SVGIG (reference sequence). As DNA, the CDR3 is TGTGCCTGGAGTGGGTACCGACGTGGCTACACCTTC. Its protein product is CAWSGYRRGYTF.

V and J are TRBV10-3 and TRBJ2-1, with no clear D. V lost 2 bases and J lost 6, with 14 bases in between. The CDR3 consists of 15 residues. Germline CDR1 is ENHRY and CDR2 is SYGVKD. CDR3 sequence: CAISEEQSSVNEQFF. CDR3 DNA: TGTGCCATCAGTGAGGAACAATCCTCGGTCAATGAGCAGTTCTTC.

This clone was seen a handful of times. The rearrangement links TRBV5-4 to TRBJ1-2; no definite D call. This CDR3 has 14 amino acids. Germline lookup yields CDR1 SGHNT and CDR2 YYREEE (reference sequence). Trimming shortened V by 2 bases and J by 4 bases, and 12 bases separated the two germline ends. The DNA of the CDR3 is TGTGCCAGCAGCTTCGGGCAGGAGGGCTATGGCTACACCTTC. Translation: CASSFGQEGYGYTF.

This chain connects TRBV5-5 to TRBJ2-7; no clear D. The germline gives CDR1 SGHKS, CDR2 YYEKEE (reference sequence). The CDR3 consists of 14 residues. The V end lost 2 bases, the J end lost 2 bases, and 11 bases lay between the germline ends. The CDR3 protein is CASSLERAPYEQYF. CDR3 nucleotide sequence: TGTGCCAGCAGCTTAGAACGGGCCCCCTACGAGCAGTACTTC.

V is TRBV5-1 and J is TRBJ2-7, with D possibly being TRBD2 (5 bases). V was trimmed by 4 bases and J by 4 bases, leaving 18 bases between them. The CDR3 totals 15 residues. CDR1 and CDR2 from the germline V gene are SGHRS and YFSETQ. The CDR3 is CASSPNGRGEYEQYF. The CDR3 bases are TGCGCCAGCAGCCCCAATGGACGGGGTGAATACGAGCAGTACTTC. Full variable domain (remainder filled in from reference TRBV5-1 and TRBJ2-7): KAGVTQTPRYLIKTRGQQVTLSCSPISGHRSVSWYQQTPGQGLQFLFEYFSETQRNKGNFPGRFSGRQFSNSRSEMNVSTLELGDSALYLCASSPNGRGEYEQYFGPGTRLTVT.

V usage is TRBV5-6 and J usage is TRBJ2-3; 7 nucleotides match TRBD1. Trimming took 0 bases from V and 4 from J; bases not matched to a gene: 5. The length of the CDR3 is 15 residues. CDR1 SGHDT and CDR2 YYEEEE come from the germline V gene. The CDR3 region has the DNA TGTGCCAGCAGCTTGGGACAGGGAAAGGCAGATACGCAGTATTTT. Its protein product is CASSLGQGKADTQYF.